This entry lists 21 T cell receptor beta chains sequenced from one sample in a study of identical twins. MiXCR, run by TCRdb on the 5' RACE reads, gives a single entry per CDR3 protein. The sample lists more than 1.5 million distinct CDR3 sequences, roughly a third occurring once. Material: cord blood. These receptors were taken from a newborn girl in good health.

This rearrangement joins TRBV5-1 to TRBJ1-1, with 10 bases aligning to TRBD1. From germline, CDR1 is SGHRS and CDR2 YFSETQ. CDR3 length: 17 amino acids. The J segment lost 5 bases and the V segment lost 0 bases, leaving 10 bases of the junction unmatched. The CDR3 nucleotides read TGCGCCAGCAGCTTGGGGGGACAGGGGAGATTCGGGACTGAAGCTTTCTTT. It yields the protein CASSLGGQGRFGTEAFF.

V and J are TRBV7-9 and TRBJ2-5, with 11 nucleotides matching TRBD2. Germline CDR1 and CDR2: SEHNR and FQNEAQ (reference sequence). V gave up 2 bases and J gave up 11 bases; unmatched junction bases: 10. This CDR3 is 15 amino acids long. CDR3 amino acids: CASSLTSGSIDEQYF. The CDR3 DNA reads TGTGCCAGCAGCTTAACTAGCGGGAGTATCGATGAGCAGTACTTC.

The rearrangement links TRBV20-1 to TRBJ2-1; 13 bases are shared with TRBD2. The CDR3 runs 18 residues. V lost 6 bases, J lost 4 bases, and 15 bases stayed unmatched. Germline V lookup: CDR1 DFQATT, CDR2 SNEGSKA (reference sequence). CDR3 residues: CSAKTLAGGGGPYNEQFF. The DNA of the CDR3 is TGCAGTGCGAAGACACTAGCGGGAGGGGGGGGACCGTACAATGAGCAGTTCTTC.

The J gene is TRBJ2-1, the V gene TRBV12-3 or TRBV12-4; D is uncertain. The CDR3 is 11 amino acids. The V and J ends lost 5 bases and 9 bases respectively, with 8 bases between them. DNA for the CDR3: TGTGCCAGCAGTATGGATGGTGAGCAGTTCTTC. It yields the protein CASSMDGEQFF.

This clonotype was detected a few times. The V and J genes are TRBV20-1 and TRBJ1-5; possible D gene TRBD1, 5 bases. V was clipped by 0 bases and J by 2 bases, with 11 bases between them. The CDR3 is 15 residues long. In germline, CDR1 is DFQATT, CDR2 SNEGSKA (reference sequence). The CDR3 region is CSARDPGRGNQPQHF. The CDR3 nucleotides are TGCAGTGCTAGAGATCCAGGCAGGGGCAATCAGCCCCAGCATTTT.

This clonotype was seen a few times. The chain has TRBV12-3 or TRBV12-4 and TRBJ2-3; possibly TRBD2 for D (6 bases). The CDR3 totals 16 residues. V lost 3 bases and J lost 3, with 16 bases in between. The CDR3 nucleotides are TGTGCCAGCAGTTTGGGAGGCCGGAGTAGAACAGATACGCAGTATTTT. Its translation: CASSLGGRSRTDTQYF.

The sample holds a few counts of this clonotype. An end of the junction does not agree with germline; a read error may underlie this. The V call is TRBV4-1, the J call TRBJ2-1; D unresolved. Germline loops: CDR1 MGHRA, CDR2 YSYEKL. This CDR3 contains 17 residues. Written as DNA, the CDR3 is TGCGCCAGCAGCCAAGGAGCCCGGCCAGCCTCCTGCAATGAGCAGTTCTTC. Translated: CASSQGARPASCNEQFF.

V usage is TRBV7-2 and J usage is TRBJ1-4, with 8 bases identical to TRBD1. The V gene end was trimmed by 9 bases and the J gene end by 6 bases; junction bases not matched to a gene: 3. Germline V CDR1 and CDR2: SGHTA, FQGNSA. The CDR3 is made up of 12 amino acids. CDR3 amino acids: CASRTGYEKLFF. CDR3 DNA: TGTGCCAGTCGGACAGGGTATGAAAAACTGTTTTTT.

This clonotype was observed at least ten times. The CDR3 region has the DNA TGTGCCAGCAGCTACGGGGGATCCGAGCAGTACTTC. This sequence encodes CASSYGGSEQYF. The gene calls are TRBV27 and TRBJ2-4; D may be TRBD2 (6 bases). The end of the DNA fits TRBJ2-7 better, so the J call may be wrong. CDR1 is MNHEY, CDR2 SMNVEV, per germline (reference sequence). This CDR3 comprises 12 residues.

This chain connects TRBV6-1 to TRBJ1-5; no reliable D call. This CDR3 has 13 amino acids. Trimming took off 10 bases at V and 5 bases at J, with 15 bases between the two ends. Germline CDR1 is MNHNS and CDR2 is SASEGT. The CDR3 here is CATSKESYQPQHF. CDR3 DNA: TGTGCCACCTCGAAGGAATCCTATCAGCCCCAGCATTTT.

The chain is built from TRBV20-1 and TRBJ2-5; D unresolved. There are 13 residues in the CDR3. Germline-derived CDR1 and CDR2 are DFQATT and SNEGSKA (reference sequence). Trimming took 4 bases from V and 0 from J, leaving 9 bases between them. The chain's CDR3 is CSATHLYQETQYF. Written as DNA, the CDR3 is TGCAGTGCTACACACCTGTACCAAGAGACCCAGTACTTC.

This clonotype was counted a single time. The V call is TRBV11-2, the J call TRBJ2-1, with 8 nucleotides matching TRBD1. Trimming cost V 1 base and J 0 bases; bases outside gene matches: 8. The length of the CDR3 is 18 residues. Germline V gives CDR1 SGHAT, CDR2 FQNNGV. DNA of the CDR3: TGTGCCAGCAGCTTAGTGAGGAGGGACAGGATCTCCTACAATGAGCAGTTCTTC. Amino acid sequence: CASSLVRRDRISYNEQFF.

As DNA, the CDR3 is TGCGCCAGCGGACGCAGGGCCCAAAACTATGGCTACACCTTC. This sequence encodes CASGRRAQNYGYTF. V gene TRBV4-1 combines with J gene TRBJ1-2; the D gene is possibly TRBD1 (5 bases). Trimming took 8 bases from V and 2 from J, leaving 15 bases between them. Germline assignment: CDR1 MGHRA and CDR2 YSYEKL. The CDR3 spans 14 residues.

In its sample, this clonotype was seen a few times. The CDR3 here is CASSESGDQPQHF. The CDR3 coding sequence is TGTGCCAGCAGTGAGTCGGGGGATCAGCCCCAGCATTTT. The chain links TRBV2 to TRBJ1-5; TRBD1 might be the D (5 bases). Germline V gives CDR1 SNHLY, CDR2 FYNNEI. Trimming shortened V by 3 bases and J by 5 bases, and 8 bases separated the two germline ends. This CDR3 contains 13 residues. Variable domain in full (rest from reference TRBV2 and TRBJ1-5): EPEVTQTPSHQVTQMGQEVILRCVPISNHLYFYWYRQILGQKVEFLVSFYNNEISEKSEIFDDQFSVERPDGSNFTLKIRSTKLEDSAMYFCASSESGDQPQHFGDGTRLSIL.

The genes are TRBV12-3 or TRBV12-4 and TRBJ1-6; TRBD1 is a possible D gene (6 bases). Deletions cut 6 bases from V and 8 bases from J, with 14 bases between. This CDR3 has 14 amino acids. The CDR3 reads CASRDRTVDSPLHF. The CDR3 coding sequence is TGTGCCAGCAGGGATCGGACAGTCGATTCACCCCTCCACTTT.

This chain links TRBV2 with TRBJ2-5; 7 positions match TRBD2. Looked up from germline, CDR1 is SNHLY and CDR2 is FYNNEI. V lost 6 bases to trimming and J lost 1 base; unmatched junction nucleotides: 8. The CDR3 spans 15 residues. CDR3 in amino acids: CASSFRGRVQETQYF. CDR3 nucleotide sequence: TGTGCCAGCAGCTTTCGGGGGAGGGTCCAAGAGACCCAGTACTTC.

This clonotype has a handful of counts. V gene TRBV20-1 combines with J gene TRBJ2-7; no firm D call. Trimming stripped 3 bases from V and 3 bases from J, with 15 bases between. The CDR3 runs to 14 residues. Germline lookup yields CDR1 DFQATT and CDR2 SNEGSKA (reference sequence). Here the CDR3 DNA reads TGCAGTGCTAGTCAGTATTTTCAACGCTACGAGCAGTACTTC. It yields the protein CSASQYFQRYEQYF.

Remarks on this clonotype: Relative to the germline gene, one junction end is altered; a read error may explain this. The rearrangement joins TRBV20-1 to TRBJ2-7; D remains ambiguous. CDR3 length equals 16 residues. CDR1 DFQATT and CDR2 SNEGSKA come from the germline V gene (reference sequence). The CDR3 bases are TGCAATGCTAGTGGTTCCCGCGGTCCTATTAACAATGAGCAGTACTTC. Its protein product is CNASGSRGPINNEQYF.

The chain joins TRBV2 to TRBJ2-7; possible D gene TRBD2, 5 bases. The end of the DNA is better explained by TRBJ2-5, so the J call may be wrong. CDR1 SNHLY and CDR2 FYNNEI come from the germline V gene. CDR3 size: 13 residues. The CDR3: CASGRTGIKTQYF. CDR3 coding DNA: TGTGCCAGTGGGAGAACCGGGATAAAGACCCAGTACTTC.

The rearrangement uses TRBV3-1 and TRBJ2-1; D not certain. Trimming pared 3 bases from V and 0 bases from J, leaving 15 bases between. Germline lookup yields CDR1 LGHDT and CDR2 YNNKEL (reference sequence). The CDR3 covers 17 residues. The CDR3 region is CASSQAEGLSSYNEQFF. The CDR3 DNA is TGTGCCAGCAGCCAGGCTGAAGGCTTGAGCTCCTACAATGAGCAGTTCTTC.

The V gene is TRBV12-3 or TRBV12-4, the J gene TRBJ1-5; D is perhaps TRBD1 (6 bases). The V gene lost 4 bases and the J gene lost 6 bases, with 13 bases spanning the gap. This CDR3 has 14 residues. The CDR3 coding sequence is TGTGCCAGCAGTTACCGCAGGGGAGGTCAGCCCCAGCATTTT. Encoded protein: CASSYRRGGQPQHF.